The 12 T cell receptor beta chains presented below share a single source sample, sequenced in a study of blood T cell repertoires in COVID-19. Data came from immunoSEQ multiplex PCR; TCRdb stores just in-frame clones and leaves some out. This sample has 150,000 to 200,000 clones, with around nine tenths found just once. The sequencing input was peripheral blood. The origin of the receptors is a man in his 70s with acute or convalescent COVID-19.

V gene TRBV12-3 or TRBV12-4 combines with J gene TRBJ1-4; D may be TRBD1 (5 bases). V was cut by 6 bases and J by 6 bases, with 11 bases left in between. CDR3 length: 13 amino acids. CDR3 DNA sequence: TGTGCCAGCAGGGGGGGGGTGGATGAAAAACTGTTTTTT. This encodes CASRGGVDEKLFF.

The table lists this clone with a count of one. V is TRBV7-6 and J is TRBJ1-1; 9 nucleotides line up with TRBD1. Germline values: CDR1 SGHVS, CDR2 FNYEAQ. V trimming: 6 bases; J trimming: 4 bases; junction bases outside the gene matches: 3. The CDR3 has 13 amino acids. The CDR3 DNA follows: TGTGCCAGCAGACTGACAGGGGGCACTGAAGCTTTCTTT. Its protein is CASRLTGGTEAFF.

V is TRBV11-2 and J is TRBJ2-7; D gene ambiguous. The germline V gene encodes CDR1 SGHAT and CDR2 FQNNGV. The CDR3 extends over 11 amino acids. V lost 3 bases and J lost 2, with 2 bases in between. CDR3 nucleotides: TGTGCCAGCAGCTTCACCTACGAGCAGTACTTC. The encoded protein is CASSFTYEQYF.

The V call is TRBV9, the J call TRBJ1-2; possibly TRBD1 for D (5 bases). The CDR3 sequence is 14 residues long. Germline V gene data show CDR1 as SGDLS and CDR2 as YYNGEE. Trimming stripped 0 bases from V and 6 bases from J, with 12 bases between. The CDR3 region has the DNA TGTGCCAGCAGCGTAGCGGAGGGGTTTAATGGCTACACCTTC. Translating it yields CASSVAEGFNGYTF.

This chain connects TRBV7-3 to TRBJ2-5, with 7 bases aligning to TRBD1. Germline V gives CDR1 SGHTA, CDR2 FQGTGA. Trimming took 4 bases from V and 5 from J; bases not matched to a gene: 7. The CDR3 length is 14 residues. DNA for the CDR3: TGTGCCAGCAGCTCGACAGGGATAGTGGAGACCCAGTACTTC. Encoded protein: CASSSTGIVETQYF.

The chain joins TRBV28 to TRBJ1-1; D is perhaps TRBD1 (5 bases). Trimming took off 7 bases at V and 1 base at J, with 10 bases between the two ends. CDR3 length: 13 amino acids. CDR1 is MDHEN and CDR2 is SYDVKM in the germline V gene. The CDR3 is CASKGVRNTEAFF. CDR3 in DNA: TGTGCCAGCAAAGGGGTCAGGAACACTGAAGCTTTCTTT.

The gene calls are TRBV6-5 and TRBJ2-1, with TRBD1 identical over 8 bases. CDR1 and CDR2 (germline): MNHEY, SVGAGI. There are 14 residues in the CDR3. V lost 8 bases and J lost 7; bases outside the gene matches: 10. CDR3: CASQQGGRMNEQFF. CDR3 DNA sequence: TGTGCCAGCCAACAGGGGGGTCGAATGAATGAGCAGTTCTTC.

This clone was seen only once. The chain uses TRBV7-3 and TRBJ2-1, with 11 bases aligning to TRBD2. Germline lookup yields CDR1 SGHTA and CDR2 FQGTGA. V gave up 5 bases and J gave up 6 bases; unmatched junction bases: 3. The CDR3 consists of 14 residues. CDR3 in DNA: TGTGCCAGCAGCCCAACTAGCGGGAGCAATGAGCAGTTCTTC. Its protein product is CASSPTSGSNEQFF.

The chain is built from TRBV2 and TRBJ1-3; D gene uncertain. V dropped 5 bases and J dropped 9 bases, with 14 bases sitting between them. The CDR3 has 13 residues. Per the germline V gene, CDR1 is SNHLY and CDR2 is FYNNEI. The CDR3 coding sequence is TGTGCCAGCAGTTATTCCGGTTTGTCCACCATATATTTT. Amino acid sequence: CASSYSGLSTIYF.

The V call is TRBV21-1, the J call TRBJ1-1; the DNA was not compared with TRBD1, the D call given in the table. TRBV21-1 is a pseudogene. The CDR3 loop spans 15 amino acids. The CDR3 DNA reads TGTGCCAGCAGCAAGACAGCCCGAGACTCGGGTGAAGCTTTCTTT. Translating it yields CASSKTARDSGEAFF.

The chain employs TRBV5-1 and TRBJ2-3, with 14 bases fitting TRBD2. The junction had 4 bases not matched to a gene; V was cut back by 4 bases and J by 6 bases. Germline V CDR1 and CDR2: SGHRS, YFSETQ. This CDR3 is 15 amino acids long. The CDR3, as DNA: TGCGCCAGCAGCGGGACTAGCGGGAGACAGGATACGCAGTATTTT. Its protein is CASSGTSGRQDTQYF.

The V gene is TRBV7-9, the J gene TRBJ2-2; 7 nucleotides match TRBD1. The CDR3 contains 16 residues. CDR1 and CDR2 (germline): SEHNR, FQNEAQ (reference sequence). Unmatched junction bases numbered 5, after V lost 3 bases and J lost 1 base. This CDR3 is CASSFPGGGNTGELFF. The CDR3 DNA is TGTGCCAGCAGCTTCCCAGGGGGTGGGAACACCGGGGAGCTGTTTTTT.